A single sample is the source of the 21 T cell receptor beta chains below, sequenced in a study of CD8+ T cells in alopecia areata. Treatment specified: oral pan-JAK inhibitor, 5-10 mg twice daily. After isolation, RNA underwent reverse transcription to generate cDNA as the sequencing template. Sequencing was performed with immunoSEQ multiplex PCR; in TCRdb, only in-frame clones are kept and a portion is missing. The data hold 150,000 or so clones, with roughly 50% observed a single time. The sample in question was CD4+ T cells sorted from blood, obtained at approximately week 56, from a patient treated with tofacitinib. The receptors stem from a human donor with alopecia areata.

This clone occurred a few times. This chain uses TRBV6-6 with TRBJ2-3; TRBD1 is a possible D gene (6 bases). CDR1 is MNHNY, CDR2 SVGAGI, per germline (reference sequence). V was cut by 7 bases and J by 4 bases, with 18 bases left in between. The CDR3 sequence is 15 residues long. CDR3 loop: CASTPGHRVADTQYF. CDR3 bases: TGTGCCAGCACCCCAGGGCACAGGGTAGCAGATACGCAGTATTTT.

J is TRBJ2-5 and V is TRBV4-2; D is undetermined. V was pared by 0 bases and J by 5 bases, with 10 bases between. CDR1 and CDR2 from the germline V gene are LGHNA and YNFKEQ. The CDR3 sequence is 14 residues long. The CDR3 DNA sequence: TGTGCCAGCAGCCAAGAACCAGGCTACGAGACCCAGTACTTC. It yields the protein CASSQEPGYETQYF.

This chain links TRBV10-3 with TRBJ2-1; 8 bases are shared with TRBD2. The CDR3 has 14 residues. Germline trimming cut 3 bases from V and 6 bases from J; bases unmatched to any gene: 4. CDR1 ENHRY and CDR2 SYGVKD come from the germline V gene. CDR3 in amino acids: CAISDSGARNEQFF. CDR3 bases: TGTGCCATCAGTGATAGCGGGGCACGCAATGAGCAGTTCTTC.

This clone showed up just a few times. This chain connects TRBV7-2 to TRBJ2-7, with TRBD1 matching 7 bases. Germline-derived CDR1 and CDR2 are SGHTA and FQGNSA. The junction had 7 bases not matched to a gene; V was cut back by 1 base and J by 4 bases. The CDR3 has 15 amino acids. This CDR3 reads CASSLEGTASYEQYF. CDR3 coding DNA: TGTGCCAGCAGCTTAGAAGGGACAGCTTCATACGAGCAGTACTTC. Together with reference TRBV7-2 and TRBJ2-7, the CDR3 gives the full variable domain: GAGVSQSPSNKVTEKGKDVELRCDPISGHTALYWYRQSLGQGLEFLIYFQGNSAPDKSGLPSDRFSAERTGGSVSTLTIQRTQQEDSAVYLCASSLEGTASYEQYFGPGTRLTVT.

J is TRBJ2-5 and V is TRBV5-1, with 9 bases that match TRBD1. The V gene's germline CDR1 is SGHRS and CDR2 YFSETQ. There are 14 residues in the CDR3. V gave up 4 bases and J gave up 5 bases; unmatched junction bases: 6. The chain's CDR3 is CASSRWGTGETQYF. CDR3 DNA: TGCGCCAGCAGCCGGTGGGGGACAGGGGAGACCCAGTACTTC. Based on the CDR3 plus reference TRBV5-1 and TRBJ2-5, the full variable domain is KAGVTQTPRYLIKTRGQQVTLSCSPISGHRSVSWYQQTPGQGLQFLFEYFSETQRNKGNFPGRFSGRQFSNSRSEMNVSTLELGDSALYLCASSRWGTGETQYFGPGTRLLVL.

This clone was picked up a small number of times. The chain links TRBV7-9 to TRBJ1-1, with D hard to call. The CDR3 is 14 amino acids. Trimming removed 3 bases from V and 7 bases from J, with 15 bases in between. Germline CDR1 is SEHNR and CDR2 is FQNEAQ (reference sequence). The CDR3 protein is CASSFLDRQLEAFF. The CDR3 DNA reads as TGTGCCAGCAGCTTTTTGGATCGACAACTTGAAGCTTTCTTT.

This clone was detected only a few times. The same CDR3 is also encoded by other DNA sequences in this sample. CDR3 DNA: TGCGCCAGCAGCCTGGGTGGGGGGGAAGGTCAGCCCCAGCATTTT. This translates into CASSLGGGEGQPQHF. The V gene is TRBV5-1, the J gene TRBJ1-5; D possibly corresponds to TRBD1 (5 bases). Trimming pared 4 bases from V and 6 bases from J, leaving 17 bases between. The germline CDR1 and CDR2 sequences are SGHRS and YFSETQ. This CDR3 has 15 amino acids. Filled out from reference TRBV5-1 and TRBJ1-5, the complete variable domain reads KAGVTQTPRYLIKTRGQQVTLSCSPISGHRSVSWYQQTPGQGLQFLFEYFSETQRNKGNFPGRFSGRQFSNSRSEMNVSTLELGDSALYLCASSLGGGEGQPQHFGDGTRLSIL.

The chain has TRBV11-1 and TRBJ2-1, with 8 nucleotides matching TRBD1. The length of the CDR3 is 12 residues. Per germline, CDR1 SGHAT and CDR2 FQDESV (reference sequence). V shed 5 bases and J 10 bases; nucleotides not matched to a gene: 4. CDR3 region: CASSIRDREQFF. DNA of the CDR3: TGTGCCAGCAGCATACGGGACAGGGAGCAGTTCTTC.

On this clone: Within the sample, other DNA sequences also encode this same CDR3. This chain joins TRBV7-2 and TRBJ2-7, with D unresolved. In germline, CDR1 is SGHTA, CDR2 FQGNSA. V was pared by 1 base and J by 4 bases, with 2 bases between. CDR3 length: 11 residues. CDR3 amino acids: CASSLVYEQYF. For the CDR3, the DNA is TGTGCCAGCAGCTTAGTATACGAGCAGTACTTC.

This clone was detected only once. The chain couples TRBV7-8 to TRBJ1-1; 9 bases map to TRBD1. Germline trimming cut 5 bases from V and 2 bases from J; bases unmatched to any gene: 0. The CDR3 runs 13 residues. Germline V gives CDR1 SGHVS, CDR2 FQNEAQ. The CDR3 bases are TGTGCCAGCAGCACAGGGGGCAACACTGAAGCTTTCTTT. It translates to CASSTGGNTEAFF.

The CDR3 is CASSLQGSVNGYTF. The DNA for the CDR3 is TGTGCCAGCAGCTTACAGGGGTCGGTTAATGGCTACACCTTC. The chain has TRBV11-1 and TRBJ1-2, with D perhaps matching TRBD1 (6 bases). The CDR3 sequence is 14 residues long. Trimming removed 2 bases from V and 6 bases from J, with 13 bases in between. Germline V gene sequence: CDR1 SGHAT, CDR2 FQDESV (reference sequence).

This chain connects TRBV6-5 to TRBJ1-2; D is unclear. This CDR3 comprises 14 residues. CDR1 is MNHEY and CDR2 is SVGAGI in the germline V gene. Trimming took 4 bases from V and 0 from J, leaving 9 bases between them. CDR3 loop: CASSSLRANYGYTF. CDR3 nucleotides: TGTGCCAGCAGTTCTCTCCGAGCTAACTATGGCTACACCTTC.

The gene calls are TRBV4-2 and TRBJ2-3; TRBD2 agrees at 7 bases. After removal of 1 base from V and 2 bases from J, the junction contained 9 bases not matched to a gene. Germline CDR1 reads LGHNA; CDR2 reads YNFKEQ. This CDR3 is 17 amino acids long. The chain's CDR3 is CASSQVGFAGVTDTQYF. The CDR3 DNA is TGTGCCAGCAGCCAAGTGGGCTTTGCGGGGGTCACAGATACGCAGTATTTT.

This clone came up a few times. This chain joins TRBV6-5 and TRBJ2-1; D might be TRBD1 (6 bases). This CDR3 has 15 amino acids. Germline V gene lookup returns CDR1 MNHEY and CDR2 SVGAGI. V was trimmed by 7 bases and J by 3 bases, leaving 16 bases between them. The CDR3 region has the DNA TGTGCCAGCACTCAAGGCAGGGGCAACTACAATGAGCAGTTCTTC. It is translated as CASTQGRGNYNEQFF.

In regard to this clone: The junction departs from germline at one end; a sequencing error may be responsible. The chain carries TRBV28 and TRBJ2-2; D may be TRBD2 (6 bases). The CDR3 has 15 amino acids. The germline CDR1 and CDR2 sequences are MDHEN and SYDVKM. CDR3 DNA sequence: TGTGCCAGCAGTTTCGGGCTAGCGAAGACCGGGGAGCTGTTTTTT. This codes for CASSFGLAKTGELFF. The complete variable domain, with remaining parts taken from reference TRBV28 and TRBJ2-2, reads DVKVTQSSRYLVKRTGEKVFLECVQDMDHENMFWYRQDPGLGLRLIYFSYDVKMKEKGDIPEGYSVSREKKERFSLILESASTNQTSMYLCASSFGLAKTGELFFGEGSRLTVL.

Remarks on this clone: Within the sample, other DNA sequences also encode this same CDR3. CDR3 sequence: CASSLGQLQETQYF. CDR3 DNA sequence: TGCGCCAGCAGCTTGGGACAACTACAAGAGACCCAGTACTTC. This chain links TRBV5-1 with TRBJ2-5; D not resolved. This CDR3 is 14 amino acids long. The V and J ends lost 0 bases and 2 bases respectively, with 8 bases between them. Germline loops: CDR1 SGHRS, CDR2 YFSETQ. Using reference TRBV5-1 and TRBJ2-5 for the parts outside the CDR3, the full variable domain is KAGVTQTPRYLIKTRGQQVTLSCSPISGHRSVSWYQQTPGQGLQFLFEYFSETQRNKGNFPGRFSGRQFSNSRSEMNVSTLELGDSALYLCASSLGQLQETQYFGPGTRLLVL.

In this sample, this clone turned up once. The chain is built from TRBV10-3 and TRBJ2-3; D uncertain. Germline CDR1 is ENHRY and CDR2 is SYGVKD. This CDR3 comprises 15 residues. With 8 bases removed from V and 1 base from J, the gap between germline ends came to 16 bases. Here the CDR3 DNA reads TGTGCCATCGGTCCGGGTCCCGGTGGCACAGATACGCAGTATTTT. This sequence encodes CAIGPGPGGTDTQYF.

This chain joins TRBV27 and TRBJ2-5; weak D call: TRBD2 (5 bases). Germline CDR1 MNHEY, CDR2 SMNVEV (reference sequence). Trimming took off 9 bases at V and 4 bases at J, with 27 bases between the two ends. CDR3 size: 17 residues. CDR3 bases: TGTGCCAGTTCCATCGGGCTAGCCGACCGGGGTTCAGAGACCCAGTACTTC. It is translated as CASSIGLADRGSETQYF.

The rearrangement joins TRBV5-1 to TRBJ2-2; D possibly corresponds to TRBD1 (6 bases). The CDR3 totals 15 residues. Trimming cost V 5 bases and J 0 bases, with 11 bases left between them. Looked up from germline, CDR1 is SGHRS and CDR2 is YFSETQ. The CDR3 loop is CASRGQRTNTGELFF. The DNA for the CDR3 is TGCGCCAGCAGAGGACAGAGGACGAACACCGGGGAGCTGTTTTTT.

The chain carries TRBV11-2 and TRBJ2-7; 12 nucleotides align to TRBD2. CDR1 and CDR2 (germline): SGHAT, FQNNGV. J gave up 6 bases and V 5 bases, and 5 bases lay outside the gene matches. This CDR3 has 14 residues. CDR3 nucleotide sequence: TGTGCCAGCAGCACACTAGCGGGGGGTGTCGAGCAGTACTTC. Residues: CASSTLAGGVEQYF.

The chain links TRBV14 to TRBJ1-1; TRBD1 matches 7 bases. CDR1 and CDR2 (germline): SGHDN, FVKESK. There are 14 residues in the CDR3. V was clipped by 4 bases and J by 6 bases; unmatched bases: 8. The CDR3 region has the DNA TGTGCCAGCAGCCGCTTTGAACAGGGGTCTGAAGCTTTCTTT. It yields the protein CASSRFEQGSEAFF.